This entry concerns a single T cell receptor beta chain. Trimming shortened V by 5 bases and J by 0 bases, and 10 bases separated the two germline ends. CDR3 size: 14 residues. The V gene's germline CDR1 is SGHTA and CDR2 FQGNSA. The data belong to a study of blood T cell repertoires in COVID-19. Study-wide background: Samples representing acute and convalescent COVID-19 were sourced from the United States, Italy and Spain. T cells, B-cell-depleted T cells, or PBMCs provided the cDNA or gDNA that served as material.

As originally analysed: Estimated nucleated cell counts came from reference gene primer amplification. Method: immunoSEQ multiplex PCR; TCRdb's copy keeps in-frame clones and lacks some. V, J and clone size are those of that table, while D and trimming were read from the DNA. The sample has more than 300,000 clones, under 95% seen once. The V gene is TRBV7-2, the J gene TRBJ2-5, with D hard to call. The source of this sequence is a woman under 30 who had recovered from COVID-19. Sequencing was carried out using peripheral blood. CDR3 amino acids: CASSATKNQETQYF. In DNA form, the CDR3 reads TGTGCCAGCAGCGCCACTAAGAACCAAGAGACCCAGTACTTC.